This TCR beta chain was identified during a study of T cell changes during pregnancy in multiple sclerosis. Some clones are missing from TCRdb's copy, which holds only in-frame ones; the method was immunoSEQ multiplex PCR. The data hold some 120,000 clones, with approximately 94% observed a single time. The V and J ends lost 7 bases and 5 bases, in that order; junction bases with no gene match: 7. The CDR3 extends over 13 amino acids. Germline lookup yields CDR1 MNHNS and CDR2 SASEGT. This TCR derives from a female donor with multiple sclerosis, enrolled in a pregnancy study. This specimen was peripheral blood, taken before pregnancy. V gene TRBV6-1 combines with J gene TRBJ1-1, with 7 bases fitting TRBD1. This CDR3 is CASIGQGGTEAFF. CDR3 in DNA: TGTGCCAGCATTGGCCAGGGGGGTACTGAAGCTTTCTTT.